This TCR beta chain emerged from a study of T cell responses to AZD1222 COVID-19 vaccine. The CDR3 spans 14 residues. Trimming removed 3 bases at V and 5 bases at J, with 13 bases between. Germline CDR1 and CDR2: MDHEN and SYDVKM. TCRdb's table, derived via immunoSEQ multiplex PCR, lists solely in-frame clones and lacks some. Here the sample spans some 150,000 clones, roughly 90% being singletons. The V call is TRBV28, the J call TRBJ2-5, with D perhaps matching TRBD2 (5 bases). The specimen was peripheral blood, collected 28 days after the second AZD1222 dose. This TCR came from an adult who received the AZD1222 COVID-19 vaccine. This CDR3 reads CASSFAAAQETQYF. The DNA of the CDR3 is TGTGCCAGCAGTTTCGCAGCGGCTCAGGAGACCCAGTACTTC.